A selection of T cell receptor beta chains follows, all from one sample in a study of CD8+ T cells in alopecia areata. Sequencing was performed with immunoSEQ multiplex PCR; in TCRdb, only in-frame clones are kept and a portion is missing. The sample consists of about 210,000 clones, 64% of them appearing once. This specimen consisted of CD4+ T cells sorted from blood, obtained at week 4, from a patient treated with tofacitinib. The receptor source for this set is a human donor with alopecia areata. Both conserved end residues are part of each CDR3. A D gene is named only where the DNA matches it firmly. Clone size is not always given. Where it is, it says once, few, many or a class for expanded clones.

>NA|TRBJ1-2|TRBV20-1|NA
TGTGGGCAGGAGTCCGGCTATGGCTACACCTTC
CGQESGYGYTF
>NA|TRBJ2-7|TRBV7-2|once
TGTGCCAGCAGCTCCCCGCTCCTCTACGAGCAGTACTTC
CASSSPLLYEQYF
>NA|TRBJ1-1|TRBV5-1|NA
TGCGCCAGCAGCCCCTTGGAGAACACTGAAGCTTTCTTT
CASSPLENTEAFF
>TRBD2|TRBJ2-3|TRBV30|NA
TGTGCCTGGAGTTTACAGAGGACTAGCGGTTACACAGATACGCAGTATTTT
CAWSLQRTSGYTDTQYF
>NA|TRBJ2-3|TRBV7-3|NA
TGTGCCAGCAGCTTAGGCACCCACCCGACAGATACGCAGTATTTT
CASSLGTHPTDTQYF
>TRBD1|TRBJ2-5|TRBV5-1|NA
TGCGCCAGCAGCTTAGGCAGGGGGCGAGAGACCCAGTACTTC
CASSLGRGRETQYF
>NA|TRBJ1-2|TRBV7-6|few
TGTGCCAGCAGCCCGGCAGGTACCTATGGCTACACCTTC
CASSPAGTYGYTF
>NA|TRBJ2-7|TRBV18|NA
TGTGCCAGCTCACCAGCGGCTGACTACGAGCAGTACTTC
CASSPAADYEQYF
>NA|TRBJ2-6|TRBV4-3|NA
TGCGCCAGCAGCCGGTATGGGGCCAACGTCCTGACTTTC
CASSRYGANVLTF
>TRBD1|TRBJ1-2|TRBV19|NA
TGTGCCAGTAGCGAAGGGGGCGGTTATGGCTACACCTTC
CASSEGGGYGYTF
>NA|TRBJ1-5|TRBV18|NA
TGTGCCAGCTCACCACCGGGAGCTGAGGGAAATCAGCCCCAGCATTTT
CASSPPGAEGNQPQHF
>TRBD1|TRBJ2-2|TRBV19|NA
TGTGCCAGTAGCCATGGACAGGGGCTTTCGGCGGGGGAGCTGTTTTTT
CASSHGQGLSAGELFF
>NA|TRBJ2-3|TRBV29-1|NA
TGCAGCGTTGCAGGGCGGCTCACAGATACGCAGTATTTT
CSVAGRLTDTQYF
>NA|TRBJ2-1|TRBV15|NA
TGTGCCACCAGCAGAGATGGAGGGGAATTCCGTAGTAACAATGAGCAGTTCTTC
CATSRDGGEFRSNNEQFF
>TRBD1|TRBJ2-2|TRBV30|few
TGTGCCTGGAGGGGACAGGCCAACACCGGGGAGCTGTTTTTT
CAWRGQANTGELFF
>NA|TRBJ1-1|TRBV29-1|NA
TGCAGCGTTGAAGATCTTCGGGGGACTGCTTTCTTT
CSVEDLRGTAFF
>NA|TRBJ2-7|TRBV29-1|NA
TGCAGCGTTGGGAGGCAGGACTACGAGCAGTACTTC
CSVGRQDYEQYF
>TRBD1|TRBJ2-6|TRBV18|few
TGTGCCAGCTCACCATACAGGGGCCCGAGCTCTGGGGCCAACGTCCTGACTTTC
CASSPYRGPSSGANVLTF
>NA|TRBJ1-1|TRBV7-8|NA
TGTGCCAGCAGCTTAGGCGGGTCAGGAGCGAATTGGGCTGAAGCTTTCTTT
CASSLGGSGANWAEAFF
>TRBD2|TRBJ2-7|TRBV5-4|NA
TGTGCCAGCAGCGCAACACTTTCCGGGACTAGCGGCTACGAGCAGTACTTC
CASSATLSGTSGYEQYF
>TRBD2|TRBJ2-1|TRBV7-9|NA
TGTGCCAGCAGCTTAATCCGGGGGGGCCGCGATGAGCAGTTCTTC
CASSLIRGGRDEQFF
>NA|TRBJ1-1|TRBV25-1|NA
TGTGCCAGCAGTGAGGGAGGAGAGGCGGGCACTGAAGCTTTCTTT
CASSEGGEAGTEAFF
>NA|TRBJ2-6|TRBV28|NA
TGTGCCACCGCCTCGAAATCTGGGGCCAACGTCCTGACTTTC
CATASKSGANVLTF
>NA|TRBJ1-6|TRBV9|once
TGTGCCAGCAGCGTAGGCAGCAGGAATTCACCCCTCCACTTT
CASSVGSRNSPLHF
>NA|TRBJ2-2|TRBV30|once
TGTGCCTGGAGTCGATTTTCAGCGAACACCGGGGAGCTGTTTTTT
CAWSRFSANTGELFF
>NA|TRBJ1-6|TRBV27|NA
TGTGCCAGCAGTGGCAGACAGGAAAATTCACCCCTCCACTTT
CASSGRQENSPLHF
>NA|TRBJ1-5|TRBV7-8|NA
TGTGCCAGCAGCTTACAGTATAGCAATCAGCCCCAGCATTTT
CASSLQYSNQPQHF
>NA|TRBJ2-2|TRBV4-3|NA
TGCGCCAGCAGCACCCAGACAGCGAACACCGGGGAGCTGTTTTTT
CASSTQTANTGELFF
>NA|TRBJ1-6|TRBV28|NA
TGTGCCAGCAGGACAGGAATCAATTCACCCCTCCACTTT
CASRTGINSPLHF
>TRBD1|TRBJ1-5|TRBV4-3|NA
TGCGCCAGCAGCCAAGACGGGACAGGGGGTCAGCCCCAGCATTTT
CASSQDGTGGQPQHF
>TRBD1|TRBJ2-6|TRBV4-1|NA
TGCGCCAGCACAGGATGGACAGGTGGGGCCAACGTCCTGACTTTC
CASTGWTGGANVLTF
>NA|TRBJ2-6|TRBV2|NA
TGTGCCAGCAAAAGCTCTGGGGCCAACGTCCTGACTTTC
CASKSSGANVLTF
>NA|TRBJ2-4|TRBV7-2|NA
TGTGCCAGCAGCCCACCGCCCGGGGTGGAAAACATTCAGTACTTC
CASSPPPGVENIQYF
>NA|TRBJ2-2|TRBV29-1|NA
TGCAGCGTCCAGGGGGGAACTCCCACCGGGGAGCTGTTTTTT
CSVQGGTPTGELFF
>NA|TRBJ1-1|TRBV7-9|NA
TGTGCCAGCAGCCAGACGGGGGGAGGGCGGACCACTGAAGCTTTCTTT
CASSQTGGGRTTEAFF
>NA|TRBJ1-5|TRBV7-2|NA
TGTGCCAGCAGCAAAGGGCCAGGGCGGAATCAGCCCCAGCATTTT
CASSKGPGRNQPQHF
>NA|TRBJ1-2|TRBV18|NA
TGTGCCAGCTCACCGTCAATGCCGAACTATGGCTACACCTTC
CASSPSMPNYGYTF